At least ten counts were recorded for the clone carrying this T cell receptor beta chain. Its antigen is undetermined. These data are taken from a study of T cells in Graves' hyperthyroidism and ophthalmopathy. The wider study: Peripheral blood collection took place at initial diagnosis, before any treatment.

Whole-study results and caveats: The model made its ophthalmopathy prediction, and onset followed a median around six months later.

Those with hyperthyroidism were 18 to 65 years old, newly diagnosed, and ill for under 2 months. The CDR3 regions of TCR beta were amplified from RNA transcripts. With the HTBI primer set, the TCR CDR3 went through a first round of RT-PCR. In TCRdb, the multiplex PCR reads were re-called with MiXCR into one record per CDR3 protein. The sample has approximately 640,000 distinct CDR3 sequences, 17% seen once. The sequence was obtained from a man over 45 with Graves' hyperthyroidism. Sample: blood.

The CDR3 region is CASRGLAGGREQYF. The CDR3 nucleotides are TGTGCCAGCAGGGGGCTAGCGGGAGGCAGGGAGCAGTACTTC. The V and J genes are TRBV28 and TRBJ2-7; 11 bases line up with TRBD2. Germline V gene lookup returns CDR1 MDHEN and CDR2 SYDVKM. The CDR3 loop spans 14 amino acids. V lost 6 bases to trimming and J lost 7 bases; unmatched junction nucleotides: 8.